These 14 T cell receptor beta chains came from one sample sequenced in a study of blood T cell repertoires in COVID-19. This table comes from immunoSEQ multiplex PCR, and its TCRdb copy is limited to in-frame clones, with some not included. The table includes approximately 73,000 clones, about 89% detected once. Sequencing was done on a sample of peripheral blood. The origin of the receptors is a woman aged 55-70 years with acute or convalescent COVID-19.

V usage is TRBV4-3 and J usage is TRBJ1-2; D possibly corresponds to TRBD1 (5 bases). Germline V gives CDR1 LGHNA, CDR2 YSLEER. The CDR3 is made up of 16 amino acids. V shed 0 bases and J shed 2 bases, with 13 bases lying between them. This CDR3 reads CASSQDWATENYGYTF. The DNA for the CDR3 is TGCGCCAGCAGCCAAGACTGGGCGACAGAGAACTATGGCTACACCTTC.

The count of this clone is one. V gene TRBV19 combines with J gene TRBJ1-2; 7 bases are a match to TRBD1. CDR1 LNHDA and CDR2 SQIVND come from the germline V gene (reference sequence). J gave up 4 bases and V 7 bases, and 9 bases lay outside the gene matches. This CDR3 region has 14 residues. In DNA, the CDR3 is TGTGCCAGTACCAGACAGGGTTCACTCTATGGCTACACCTTC. Translation: CASTRQGSLYGYTF.

The chain couples TRBV7-2 to TRBJ2-1; a weak D match, TRBD2 (5 bases). Germline V CDR1 and CDR2: SGHTA, FQGNSA. This CDR3 has 17 amino acids. Trimming removed 4 bases from V and 3 bases from J, with 19 bases in between. CDR3 DNA sequence: TGTGCCAGCAGCTCGAGGAGTCAGCGGCCTTTCTACAATGAGCAGTTCTTC. Its translation is CASSSRSQRPFYNEQFF.

The rearrangement uses TRBV7-2 and TRBJ2-5; TRBD2 matches at 10 bases. Germline loops: CDR1 SGHTA, CDR2 FQGNSA. The CDR3 extends over 15 amino acids. Germline trimming cut 1 base from V and 4 bases from J; bases unmatched to any gene: 3. The CDR3 region is CASSLVPSGGETQYF. CDR3 DNA sequence: TGTGCCAGCAGCTTAGTCCCTAGCGGGGGAGAGACCCAGTACTTC.

This clone was counted ten times or more. This chain joins TRBV9 and TRBJ1-5; D unclear. There are 13 residues in the CDR3. Trimming left V 3 bases short and J 8 bases short, with 12 bases between. CDR1 is SGDLS, CDR2 YYNGEE, per germline. CDR3 in DNA: TGTGCCAGCAGCGAAGGAGGGTTAGAGCCCCAGCATTTT. This codes for CASSEGGLEPQHF.

The rearrangement links TRBV6-1 to TRBJ1-5, with 7 bases lining up with TRBD1. Germline CDR1 and CDR2: MNHNS and SASEGT. V trimming: 2 bases; J trimming: 7 bases; junction bases outside the gene matches: 8. CDR3 length: 15 residues. The CDR3 nucleotides read TGTGCCAGCAGTGAACTGGAGACAGGGTTGCAGCCCCAGCATTTT. This translates into CASSELETGLQPQHF.

The J gene is TRBJ1-1, the V gene TRBV4-3; TRBD1 might be the D (6 bases). Trimming left V 0 bases short and J 1 base short, with 9 bases between. This CDR3 comprises 15 residues. Looked up from germline, CDR1 is LGHNA and CDR2 is YSLEER. The DNA of the CDR3 is TGCGCCAGCAGCCAAGATACAGGGCGGAACACTGAAGCTTTCTTT. Translated, it gives CASSQDTGRNTEAFF.

The genes are TRBV6-5 and TRBJ1-1, with 7 bases aligning to TRBD1. With V trimmed by 2 bases and J by 7 bases, 1 base remained unmatched. Looked up from germline, CDR1 is MNHEY and CDR2 is SVGAGI. This CDR3 has 12 residues. CDR3 in DNA: TGTGCCAGCAGTTACGGGACAGTTGAAGCTTTCTTT. Its translation: CASSYGTVEAFF.

The chain carries TRBV28 and TRBJ1-6; tentative D call: TRBD1 (5 bases). From germline, CDR1 is MDHEN and CDR2 SYDVKM. V lost 3 bases, J lost 0 bases, and 12 bases lay in between. The CDR3 covers 17 residues. The DNA for the CDR3 is TGTGCCAGCAGTTTGACAGAGAGGAGCTCCTATAATTCACCCCTCCACTTT. Protein sequence: CASSLTERSSYNSPLHF.

The gene calls are TRBV7-3 and TRBJ1-1, with 7 bases matching TRBD1. Germline CDR1 SGHTA, CDR2 FQGTGA. The V segment lost 5 bases and the J segment 4 bases; nucleotides outside the gene matches: 4. The length of the CDR3 is 13 residues. This CDR3 reads CASSVQGSTEAFF. DNA for the CDR3: TGTGCCAGCAGCGTACAGGGGTCCACTGAAGCTTTCTTT.

This chain joins TRBV11-2 and TRBJ2-7, with 10 nucleotides matching TRBD1. Germline CDR1 and CDR2: SGHAT and FQNNGV. V shed 4 bases and J 0 bases; nucleotides not matched to a gene: 3. This CDR3 is 15 amino acids long. The CDR3 nucleotides are TGTGCCAGCAGCTACCGGGACAGGGGCTCCTACGAGCAGTACTTC. This gives the protein CASSYRDRGSYEQYF.

The DNA for the CDR3 is TGCAGCGCTGGCCTACGGGGGGGGCACAATGAGCAGTTCTTC. Translation gives CSAGLRGGHNEQFF. V usage is TRBV29-1 and J usage is TRBJ2-1; 8 nucleotides agree with TRBD2. CDR1 is SQVTM, CDR2 ANQGSEA, per germline. The CDR3 totals 14 residues. The J segment lost 5 bases and the V segment lost 7 bases, leaving 10 bases of the junction unmatched.

The rearrangement joins TRBV7-2 to TRBJ1-3; D may be TRBD1 (5 bases). V lost 0 bases to trimming and J lost 0 bases, with 12 bases between them. In germline, CDR1 is SGHTA, CDR2 FQGNSA. This CDR3 has 17 amino acids. CDR3 sequence (DNA): TGTGCCAGCAGCTTAGCCGGGGGTTCGAACTCTGGAAACACCATATATTTT. Amino acid sequence: CASSLAGGSNSGNTIYF.

V and J are TRBV6-5 and TRBJ1-1, with D perhaps TRBD1 (5 bases). The V and J ends lost 4 bases and 6 bases respectively, with 15 bases between them. This CDR3 is 14 amino acids long. Germline loops: CDR1 MNHEY, CDR2 SVGAGI. The CDR3 nucleotides read TGTGCCAGCAGTTGGAATGAAAAGGGGTCTGAAGCTTTCTTT. Its translation is CASSWNEKGSEAFF.